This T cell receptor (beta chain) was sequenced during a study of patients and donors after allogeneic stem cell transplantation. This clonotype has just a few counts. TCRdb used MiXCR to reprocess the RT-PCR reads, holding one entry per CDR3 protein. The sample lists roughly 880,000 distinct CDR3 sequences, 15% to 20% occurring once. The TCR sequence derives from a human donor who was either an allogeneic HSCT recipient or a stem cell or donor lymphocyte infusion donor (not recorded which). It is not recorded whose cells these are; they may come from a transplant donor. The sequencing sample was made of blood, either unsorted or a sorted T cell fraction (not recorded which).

In nucleotides, the CDR3 is TGCAGTGCGCTTGGACGGGACTCTGGAAACACCATATATTTT. Protein sequence: CSALGRDSGNTIYF. This sequence joins TRBV20-1 and TRBJ1-3; D remains ambiguous. CDR3 length: 14 amino acids. V lost 6 bases to trimming and J lost 0 bases, with 12 bases between them. The germline gives CDR1 DFQATT, CDR2 SNEGSKA (reference sequence).